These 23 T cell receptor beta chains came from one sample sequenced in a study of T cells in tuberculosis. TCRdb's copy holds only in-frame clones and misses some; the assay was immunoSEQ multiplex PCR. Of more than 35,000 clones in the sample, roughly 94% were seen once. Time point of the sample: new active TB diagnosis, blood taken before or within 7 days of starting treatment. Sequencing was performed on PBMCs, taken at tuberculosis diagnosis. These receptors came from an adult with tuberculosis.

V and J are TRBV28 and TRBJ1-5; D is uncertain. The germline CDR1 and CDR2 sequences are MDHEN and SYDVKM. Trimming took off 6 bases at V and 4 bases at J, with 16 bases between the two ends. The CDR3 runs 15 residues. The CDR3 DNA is TGTGCCAGCAGGCGGATGGGTAACCAGAATCAGCCCCAGCATTTT. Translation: CASRRMGNQNQPQHF.

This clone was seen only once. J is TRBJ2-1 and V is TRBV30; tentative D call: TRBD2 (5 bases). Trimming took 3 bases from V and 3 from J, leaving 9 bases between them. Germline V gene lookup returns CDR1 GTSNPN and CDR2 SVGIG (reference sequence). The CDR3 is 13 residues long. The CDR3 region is CAWRADHYNEQFF. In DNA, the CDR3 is TGTGCCTGGAGAGCGGACCACTACAATGAGCAGTTCTTC.

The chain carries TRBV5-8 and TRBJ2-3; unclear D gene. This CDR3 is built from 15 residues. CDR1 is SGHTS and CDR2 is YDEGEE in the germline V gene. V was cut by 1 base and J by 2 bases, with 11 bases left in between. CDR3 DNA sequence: TGTGCCAGCAGCTTGAGCGTGCACGACACAGATACGCAGTATTTT. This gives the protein CASSLSVHDTDTQYF.

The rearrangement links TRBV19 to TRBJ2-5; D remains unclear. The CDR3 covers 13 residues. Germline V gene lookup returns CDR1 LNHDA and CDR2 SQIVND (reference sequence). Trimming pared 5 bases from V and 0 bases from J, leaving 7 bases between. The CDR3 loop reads CASSPEYQETQYF. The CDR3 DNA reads TGTGCCAGTAGTCCTGAGTACCAAGAGACCCAGTACTTC.

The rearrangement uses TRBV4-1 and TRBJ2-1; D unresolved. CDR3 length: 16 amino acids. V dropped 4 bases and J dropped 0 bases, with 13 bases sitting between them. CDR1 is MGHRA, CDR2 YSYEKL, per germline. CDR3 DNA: TGCGCCAGCAGCCCCGCCCTGACAAACTCCTACAATGAGCAGTTCTTC. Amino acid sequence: CASSPALTNSYNEQFF.

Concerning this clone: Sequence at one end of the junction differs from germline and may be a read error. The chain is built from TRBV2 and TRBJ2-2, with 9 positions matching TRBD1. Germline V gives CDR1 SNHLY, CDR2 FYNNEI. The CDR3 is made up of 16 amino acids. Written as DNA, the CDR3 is TGTGCCGGCAGGGGACAGGGAAGAAAGAACACCGGGGAGCTGTTTTTT. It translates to CAGRGQGRKNTGELFF.

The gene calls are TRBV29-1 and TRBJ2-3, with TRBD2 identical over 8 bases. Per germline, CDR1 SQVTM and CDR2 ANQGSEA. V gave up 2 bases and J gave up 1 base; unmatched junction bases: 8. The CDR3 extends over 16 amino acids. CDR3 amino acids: CSVEKFSGVRTDTQYF. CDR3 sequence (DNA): TGCAGCGTTGAAAAGTTTAGCGGGGTTCGCACAGATACGCAGTATTTT.

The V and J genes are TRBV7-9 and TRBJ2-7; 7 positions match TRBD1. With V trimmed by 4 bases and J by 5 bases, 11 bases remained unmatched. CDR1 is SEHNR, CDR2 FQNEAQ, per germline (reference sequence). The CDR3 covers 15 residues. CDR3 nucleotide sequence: TGTGCCAGCAGCTGGGACAGAATCACAACGGACGAGCAGTACTTC. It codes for CASSWDRITTDEQYF.

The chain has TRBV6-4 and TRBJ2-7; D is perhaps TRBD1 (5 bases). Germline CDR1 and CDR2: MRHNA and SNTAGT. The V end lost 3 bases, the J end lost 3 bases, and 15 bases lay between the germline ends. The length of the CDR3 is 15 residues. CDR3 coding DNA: TGTGCCAGCAGTGAAAGGGTTGGGGCGAACTACGAGCAGTACTTC. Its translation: CASSERVGANYEQYF.

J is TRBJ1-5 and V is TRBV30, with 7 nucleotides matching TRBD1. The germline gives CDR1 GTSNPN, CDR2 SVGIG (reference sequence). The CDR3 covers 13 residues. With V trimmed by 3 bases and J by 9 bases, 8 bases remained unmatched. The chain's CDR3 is CAWSGQAAGPQHF. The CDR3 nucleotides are TGTGCCTGGAGCGGACAGGCGGCGGGGCCCCAGCATTTT.

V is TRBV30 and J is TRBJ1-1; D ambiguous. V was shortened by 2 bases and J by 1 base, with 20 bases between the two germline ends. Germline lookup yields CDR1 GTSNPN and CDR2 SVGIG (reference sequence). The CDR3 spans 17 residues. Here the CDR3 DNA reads TGTGCCTGGAGTACCCAGCGCCGAGTTCACCCGAACACTGAAGCTTTCTTT. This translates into CAWSTQRRVHPNTEAFF.

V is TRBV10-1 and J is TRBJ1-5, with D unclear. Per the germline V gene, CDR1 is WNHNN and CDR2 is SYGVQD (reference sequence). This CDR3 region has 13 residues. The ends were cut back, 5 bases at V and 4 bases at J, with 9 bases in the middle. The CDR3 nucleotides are TGCGCCAGCAGTCCAGACGGGAATCAGCCCCAGCATTTT. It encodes CASSPDGNQPQHF.

The CDR3 nucleotides read TGCGCCAGCAGTGAGTGGGGGGGACTAAATTCACCCCTCCACTTT. Amino acid sequence: CASSEWGGLNSPLHF. This chain joins TRBV10-2 and TRBJ1-6, with D perhaps TRBD1 (5 bases). This CDR3 region has 15 residues. V dropped 1 base and J dropped 7 bases, with 11 bases sitting between them. Germline V gene data show CDR1 as WSHSY and CDR2 as SAAADI.

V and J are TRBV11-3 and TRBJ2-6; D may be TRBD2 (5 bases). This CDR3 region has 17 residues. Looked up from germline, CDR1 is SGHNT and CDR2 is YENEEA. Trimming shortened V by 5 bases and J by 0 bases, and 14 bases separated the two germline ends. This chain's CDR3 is CASSPSGSSSGANVLTF. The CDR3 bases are TGTGCCAGCAGCCCCTCGGGATCTAGCTCTGGGGCCAACGTCCTGACTTTC.

The chain's CDR3 is CATNPGQGRDTQYF. The CDR3 bases are TGTGCCACAAATCCGGGACAAGGACGGGATACGCAGTATTTT. The chain recombines TRBV19 with TRBJ2-3; D might be TRBD1 (6 bases). The V and J ends lost 10 bases and 6 bases respectively, with 20 bases between them. This CDR3 region has 14 residues. Germline V lookup: CDR1 LNHDA, CDR2 SQIVND (reference sequence).

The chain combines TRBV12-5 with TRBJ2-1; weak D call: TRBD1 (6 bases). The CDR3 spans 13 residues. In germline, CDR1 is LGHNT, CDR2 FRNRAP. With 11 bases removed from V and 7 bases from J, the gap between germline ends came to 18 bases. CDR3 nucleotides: TGTGCTTCAGCAGGGGTTAGGGTTAATGAGCAGTTCTTC. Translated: CASAGVRVNEQFF.

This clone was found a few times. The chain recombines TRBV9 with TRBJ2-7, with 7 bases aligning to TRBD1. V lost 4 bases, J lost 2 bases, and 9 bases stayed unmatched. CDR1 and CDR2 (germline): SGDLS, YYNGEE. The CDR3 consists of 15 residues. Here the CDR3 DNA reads TGTGCCAGCAGCCCCCAACCCGGGACAGCCTACGAGCAGTACTTC. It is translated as CASSPQPGTAYEQYF. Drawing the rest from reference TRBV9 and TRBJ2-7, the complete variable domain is DSGVTQTPKHLITATGQRVTLRCSPRSGDLSVYWYQQSLDQGLQFLIQYYNGEERAKGNILERFSAQQFPDLHSELNLSSLELGDSALYFCASSPQPGTAYEQYFGPGTRLTVT.

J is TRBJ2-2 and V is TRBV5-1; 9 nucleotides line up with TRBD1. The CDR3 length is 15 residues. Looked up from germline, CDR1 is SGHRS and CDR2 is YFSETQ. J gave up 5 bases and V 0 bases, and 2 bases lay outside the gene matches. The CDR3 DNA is TGCGCCAGCAGCTTGGACAGGGGGCAGACCGGGGAGCTGTTTTTT. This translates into CASSLDRGQTGELFF.

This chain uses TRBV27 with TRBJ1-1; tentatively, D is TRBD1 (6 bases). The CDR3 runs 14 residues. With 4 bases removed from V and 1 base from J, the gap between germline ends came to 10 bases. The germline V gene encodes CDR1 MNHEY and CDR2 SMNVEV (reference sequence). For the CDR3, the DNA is TGTGCCAGCAGTTCCCGGACAGCGAACACTGAAGCTTTCTTT. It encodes CASSSRTANTEAFF.

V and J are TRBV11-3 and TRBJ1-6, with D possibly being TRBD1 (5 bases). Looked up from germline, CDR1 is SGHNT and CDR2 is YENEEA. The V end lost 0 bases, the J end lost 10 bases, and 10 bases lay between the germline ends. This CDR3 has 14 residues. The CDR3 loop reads CASSLDRVGSPLHF. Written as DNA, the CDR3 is TGTGCCAGCAGCTTAGACAGGGTTGGATCACCCCTCCACTTT.

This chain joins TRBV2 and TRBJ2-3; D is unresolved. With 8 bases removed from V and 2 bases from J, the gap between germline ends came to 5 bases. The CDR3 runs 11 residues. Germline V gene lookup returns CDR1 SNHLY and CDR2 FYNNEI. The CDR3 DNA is TGTGCCAGCCTCTTCACAGATACGCAGTATTTT. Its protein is CASLFTDTQYF. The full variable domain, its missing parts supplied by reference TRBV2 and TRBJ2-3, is EPEVTQTPSHQVTQMGQEVILRCVPISNHLYFYWYRQILGQKVEFLVSFYNNEISEKSEIFDDQFSVERPDGSNFTLKIRSTKLEDSAMYFCASLFTDTQYFGPGTRLTVL.

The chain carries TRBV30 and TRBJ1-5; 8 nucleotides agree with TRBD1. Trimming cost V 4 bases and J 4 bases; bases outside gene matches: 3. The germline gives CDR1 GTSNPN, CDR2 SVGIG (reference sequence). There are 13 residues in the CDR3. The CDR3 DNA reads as TGTGCCTGGACAGGGGGCTTTAATCAGCCCCAGCATTTT. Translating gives CAWTGGFNQPQHF. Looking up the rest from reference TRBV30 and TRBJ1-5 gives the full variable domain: SQTIHQWPATLVQPVGSPLSLECTVEGTSNPNLYWYRQAAGRGLQLLFYSVGIGQISSEVPQNLSASRPQDRQFILSSKKLLLSDSGFYLCAWTGGFNQPQHFGDGTRLSIL.

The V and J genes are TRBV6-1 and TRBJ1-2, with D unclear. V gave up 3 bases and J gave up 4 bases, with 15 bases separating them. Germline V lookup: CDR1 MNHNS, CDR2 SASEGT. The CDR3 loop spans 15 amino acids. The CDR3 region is CASSESGPSSYGYTF. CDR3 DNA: TGTGCCAGCAGTGAGAGCGGGCCCTCCAGCTATGGCTACACCTTC.